The rows below give T cell receptor beta chains drawn from one sample of a study of blood T cell repertoires in COVID-19. The repertoire was sequenced with immunoSEQ multiplex PCR; TCRdb's copy has only in-frame clones and lacks some. The profile shows 150,000 to 200,000 clones, approximately 90% of them singletons. Sequenced sample: peripheral blood. These receptors came from a man aged 18 to 30 with active or convalescent COVID-19. The CDR3 runs from the conserved cysteine through the conserved F or W. Fields, in order: J gene, clone size, D gene, V gene, CDR3 DNA, CDR3 protein. A D gene is named only where the DNA matches it firmly. A clone size is listed for some rows: how often the clone was seen (once, few, many), or a class if it is expanded.

TRBJ2-6,.,.,TRBV7-3,TGTGCCAGCAGCTTAGACAGTTTCCCTGGGGCCAACGTCCTGACTTTC,CASSLDSFPGANVLTF
TRBJ2-3,.,.,TRBV5-6,TGTGCCAGCAGCTCGAATACAGGGATGTACACAGATACGCAGTATTTT,CASSSNTGMYTDTQYF
TRBJ2-1,.,TRBD2,TRBV4-3,TGCGCCAGCAGCCAAGCTAGCGGGATCTACAATGAGCAGTTCTTC,CASSQASGIYNEQFF
TRBJ1-1,.,.,TRBV6-1,TGTGCCAGCAGTGCAAAGACAACAGAACTGAACACTGAAGCTTTCTTT,CASSAKTTELNTEAFF
TRBJ2-2,few,.,TRBV23-1,TGCGCCAGCAGTCTCATTGTTTGTAGGGGTAGGAACACCGGGGAGCTGTTTTTT,CASSLIVCRGRNTGELFF
TRBJ1-5,once,.,TRBV7-6,TGTGCCAGCAGCTTTTCCGACAGACAGCCCCAGCATTTT,CASSFSDRQPQHF
TRBJ2-1,.,TRBD2,TRBV18,TGTGCCAGCTCACCGGCTATAGGACTAGCATCAAGTGAGCAGTTCTTC,CASSPAIGLASSEQFF
TRBJ2-1,.,.,TRBV10-1,TGCGCCAGCAGTGCCTACAGGGCAGGAGAGCAGTTCTTC,CASSAYRAGEQFF
TRBJ2-3,few,.,TRBV2,TGTGCCAGCAGTCGGGGGACCATAACAGATACGCAGTATTTT,CASSRGTITDTQYF
TRBJ2-5,.,TRBD1,TRBV7-2,TGTGCCAGCAGCTTATGGGGACAGGGGTTTCAAGAGACCCAGTACTTC,CASSLWGQGFQETQYF
TRBJ2-3,.,TRBD2,TRBV24-1,TGTGCCACCAGTCAGACTAGCGAACTCACTGATACGCAGTATTTT,CATSQTSELTDTQYF
TRBJ2-1,.,TRBD2,TRBV6-5,TGTGCCAGCAGTTTGGAGCTAGCGGGAGAAAGCTATGAGCAGTTCTTC,CASSLELAGESYEQFF
TRBJ1-2,once,.,TRBV11-2,TGTGCCAGCACCAGGACAGCCGCTAACTATGGCTACACCTTC,CASTRTAANYGYTF
TRBJ2-7,.,TRBD1,TRBV24-1,TGTGCCACCAGTGACCACGGACAGGGCTACGAGCAGTACTTC,CATSDHGQGYEQYF
TRBJ2-3,.,TRBD2,TRBV3-1/TRBV3-2,TGTGCCAGCAGCCAGCAGCAGACTAGCGGAAACACAGATACGCAGTATTTT,CASSQQQTSGNTDTQYF
TRBJ1-6,.,.,TRBV18,TGTGCCAGCTCACCACCACGGGGAAATAATTCACCCCTCCACTTT,CASSPPRGNNSPLHF
TRBJ2-2,.,TRBD1,TRBV19,TGTGCCAGTAAATGGCAGGGGGTAACCGGGGAGCTGTTTTTT,CASKWQGVTGELFF
TRBJ1-2,.,TRBD1,TRBV5-4,TGTGCCAGCAGCTTGCAGGGGGCAGACGGCTACACCTTC,CASSLQGADGYTF
TRBJ1-6,.,.,TRBV6-4,TGTGCCAGCCGCGAACAGGGTGGTGGGCCACCCCTCCACTTT,CASREQGGGPPLHF
TRBJ1-3,.,.,TRBV19,TGTGCCAGTAGTATCGGAGGGCCCGCAAGAAGAACTGGAAACACCATATATTTT,CASSIGGPARRTGNTIYF
TRBJ1-3,.,.,TRBV9,TGTGCCAGCAGCCCCCCGGGGTCGGGGTCTGGAAACACCATATATTTT,CASSPPGSGSGNTIYF
TRBJ2-2,.,.,TRBV4-1,TGCGCCAGCAGCCAAGGGCAAGCGAACACCGGGGAGCTGTTTTTT,CASSQGQANTGELFF
TRBJ1-2,few,TRBD1,TRBV9,TGTGCCAGCAGCGTAACCGACAGGGGGGCTGGCTACACCTTC,CASSVTDRGAGYTF
TRBJ2-5,few,TRBD2,TRBV5-1,TGCGCCAGCACACTAGCGGGTAAAGAGACCCAGTACTTC,CASTLAGKETQYF
TRBJ2-3,.,.,TRBV6-5,TGTGCCAGCAGTTACGGGACATCTCCAGATACGCAGTATTTT,CASSYGTSPDTQYF
TRBJ1-1,.,.,TRBV2,TGTGCCAGCGACGAGGTCGTAACTGAAGCTTTCTTT,CASDEVVTEAFF
TRBJ2-5,.,TRBD2,TRBV7-7,TGTGCTAGCAGCCCCGTTGTCCGTTCAGCGGGGAGGTACCAAGAGACCCAGTACTTC,CASSPVVRSAGRYQETQYF
TRBJ2-3,.,TRBD1,TRBV5-1,TGCGCCAGCAGCGAGTACACAGGGGGCTTTGATACGCAGTATTTT,CASSEYTGGFDTQYF
TRBJ2-1,.,.,TRBV4-1,TGCGCCAGCAGCCAAGCGGTCTCCTCTCGGAATGAGCAGTTCTTC,CASSQAVSSRNEQFF
TRBJ1-2,.,.,TRBV4-1,TGCGCCAGCAGCCAAGCTCTTTGGATTGTGGAGGGAAACTATGGCTACACCTTC,CASSQALWIVEGNYGYTF
TRBJ1-2,.,.,TRBV11-3,TGTGCCAGCAGCTTGTGGTCGGCGGCTAACTATGGCTACACCTTC,CASSLWSAANYGYTF
TRBJ2-3,.,TRBD2,TRBV2,TGTGCCAGCAGCGAGGAAAGCGGGGGTGATACGCAGTATTTT,CASSEESGGDTQYF
TRBJ2-5,.,TRBD2,TRBV29-1,TGCAGCGTTGGAGGGTCGGCTGCGGGGGGGGAGACCCAGTACTTC,CSVGGSAAGGETQYF
TRBJ1-1,.,.,TRBV12-3/TRBV12-4,TGTGCCAGCAGAGCCCCTATCGACACTGAAGCTTTCTTT,CASRAPIDTEAFF
TRBJ2-5,.,TRBD1,TRBV5-4,TGTGCCAGCAGCGAACCCGGATGGACAGGGGCAATAACCCAGTACTTC,CASSEPGWTGAITQYF
TRBJ1-2,.,TRBD1,TRBV4-3,TGCGCCAGCAGCCAGTGGGGTCCAGGGGGCTCTAGTGGCTACACCTTC,CASSQWGPGGSSGYTF
TRBJ1-2,.,TRBD1,TRBV2,TGTGCCAGCAGGACCGACAGGGAAGCTAACTATGGCTACACCTTC,CASRTDREANYGYTF
TRBJ1-2,.,TRBD1,TRBV6-6,TGTGCCAGCAGGACCAGACAGGGTATTAGGGGCTACACCTTC,CASRTRQGIRGYTF
TRBJ1-6,.,.,TRBV7-2,TGTGCCAGCAGCGTACCGGGAAATACTTCACCCCTCCACTTT,CASSVPGNTSPLHF
TRBJ1-3,.,.,TRBV23-1,TGCGCCAGCAGTCTCTTTCTCCACACCATATATTTT,CASSLFLHTIYF